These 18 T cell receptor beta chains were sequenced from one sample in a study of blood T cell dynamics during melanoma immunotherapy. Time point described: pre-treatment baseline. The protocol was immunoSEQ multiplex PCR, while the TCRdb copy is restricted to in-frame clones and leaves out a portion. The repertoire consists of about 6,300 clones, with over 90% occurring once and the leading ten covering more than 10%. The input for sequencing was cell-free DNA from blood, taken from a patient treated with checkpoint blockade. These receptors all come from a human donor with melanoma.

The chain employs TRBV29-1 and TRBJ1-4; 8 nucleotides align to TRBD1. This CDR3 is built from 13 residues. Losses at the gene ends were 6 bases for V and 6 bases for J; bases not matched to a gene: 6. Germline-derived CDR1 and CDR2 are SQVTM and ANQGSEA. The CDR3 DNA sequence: TGCAGCGTCGGACAGGGTGCTTATGAAAAACTGTTTTTT. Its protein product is CSVGQGAYEKLFF.

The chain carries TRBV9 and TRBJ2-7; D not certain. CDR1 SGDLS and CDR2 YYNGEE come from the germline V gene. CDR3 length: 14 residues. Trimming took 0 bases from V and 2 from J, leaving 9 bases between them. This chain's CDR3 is CASSVGAATYEQYF. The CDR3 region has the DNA TGTGCCAGCAGCGTAGGGGCGGCGACCTACGAGCAGTACTTC.

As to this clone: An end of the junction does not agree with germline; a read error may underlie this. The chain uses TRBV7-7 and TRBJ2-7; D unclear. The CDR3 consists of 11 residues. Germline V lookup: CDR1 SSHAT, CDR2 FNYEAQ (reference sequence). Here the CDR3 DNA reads TGTGCTAGCAGCTCGGGTGGCGAGCAGTACTTC. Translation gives CASSSGGEQYF.

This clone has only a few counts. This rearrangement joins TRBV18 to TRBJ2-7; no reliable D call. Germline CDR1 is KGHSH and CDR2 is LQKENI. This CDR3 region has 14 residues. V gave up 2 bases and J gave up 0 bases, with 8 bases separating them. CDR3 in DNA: TGTGCCAGCTCACCATATTCGAGCTCCTACGAGCAGTACTTC. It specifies CASSPYSSSYEQYF.

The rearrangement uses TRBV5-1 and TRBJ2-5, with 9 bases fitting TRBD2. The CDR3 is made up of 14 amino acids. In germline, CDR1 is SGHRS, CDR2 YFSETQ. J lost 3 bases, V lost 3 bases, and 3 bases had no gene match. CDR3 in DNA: TGCGCCAGCAGCTCCGGACTAGCGAAAGAGACCCAGTACTTC. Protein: CASSSGLAKETQYF.

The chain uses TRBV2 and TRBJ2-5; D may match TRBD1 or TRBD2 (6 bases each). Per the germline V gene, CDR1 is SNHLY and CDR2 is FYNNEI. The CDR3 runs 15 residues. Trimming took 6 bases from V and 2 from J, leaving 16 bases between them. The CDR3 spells CASRAGAGGQETQYF. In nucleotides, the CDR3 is TGTGCCAGCAGAGCAGGGGCCGGGGGTCAAGAGACCCAGTACTTC. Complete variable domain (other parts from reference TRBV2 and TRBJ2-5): EPEVTQTPSHQVTQMGQEVILRCVPISNHLYFYWYRQILGQKVEFLVSFYNNEISEKSEIFDDQFSVERPDGSNFTLKIRSTKLEDSAMYFCASRAGAGGQETQYFGPGTRLLVL.

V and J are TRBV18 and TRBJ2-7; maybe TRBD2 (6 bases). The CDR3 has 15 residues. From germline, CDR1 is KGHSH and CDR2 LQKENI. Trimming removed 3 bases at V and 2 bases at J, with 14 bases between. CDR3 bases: TGTGCCAGCTCACCTAGCGGACCGAAGACCTACGAGCAGTACTTC. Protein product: CASSPSGPKTYEQYF.

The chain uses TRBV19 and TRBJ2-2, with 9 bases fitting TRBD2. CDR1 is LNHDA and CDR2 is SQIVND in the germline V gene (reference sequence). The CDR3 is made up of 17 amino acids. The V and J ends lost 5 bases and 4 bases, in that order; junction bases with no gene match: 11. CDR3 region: CASSGSGRRSGTGELFF. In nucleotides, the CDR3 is TGTGCCAGTAGTGGTAGCGGGAGAAGGTCGGGCACCGGGGAGCTGTTTTTT.

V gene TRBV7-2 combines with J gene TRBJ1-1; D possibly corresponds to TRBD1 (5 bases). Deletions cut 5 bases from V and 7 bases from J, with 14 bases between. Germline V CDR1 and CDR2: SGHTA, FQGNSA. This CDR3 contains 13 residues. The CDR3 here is CASSPRGGVEAFF. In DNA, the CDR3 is TGTGCCAGCAGCCCTCGGGGAGGGGTTGAAGCTTTCTTT.

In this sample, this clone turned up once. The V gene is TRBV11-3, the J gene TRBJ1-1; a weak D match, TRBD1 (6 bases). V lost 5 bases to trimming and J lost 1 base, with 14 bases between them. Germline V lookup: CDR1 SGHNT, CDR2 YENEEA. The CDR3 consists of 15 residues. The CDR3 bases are TGTGCCAGCAGCCTGAACCAGGGACAGAACACTGAAGCTTTCTTT. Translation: CASSLNQGQNTEAFF.

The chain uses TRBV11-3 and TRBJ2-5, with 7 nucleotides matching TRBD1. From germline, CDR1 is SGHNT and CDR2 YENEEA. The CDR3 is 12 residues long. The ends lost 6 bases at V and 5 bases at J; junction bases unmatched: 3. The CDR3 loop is CASSEGAETQYF. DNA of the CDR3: TGTGCCAGCAGTGAGGGGGCCGAGACCCAGTACTTC.

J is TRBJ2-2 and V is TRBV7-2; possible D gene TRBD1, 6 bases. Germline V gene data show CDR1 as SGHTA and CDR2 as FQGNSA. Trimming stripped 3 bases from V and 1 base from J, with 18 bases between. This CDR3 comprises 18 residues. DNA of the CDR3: TGTGCCAGCAGCTTGGTTCAACTTGGCAGGGGGAACACCGGGGAGCTGTTTTTT. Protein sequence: CASSLVQLGRGNTGELFF.

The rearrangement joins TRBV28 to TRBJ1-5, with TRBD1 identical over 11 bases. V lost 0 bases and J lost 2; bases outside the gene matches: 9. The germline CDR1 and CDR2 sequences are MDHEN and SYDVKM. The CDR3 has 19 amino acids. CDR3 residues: CASSLWGQGDLNGNQPQHF. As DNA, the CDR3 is TGTGCCAGCAGTTTATGGGGACAGGGGGATTTGAATGGCAATCAGCCCCAGCATTTT. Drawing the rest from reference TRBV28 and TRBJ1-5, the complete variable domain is DVKVTQSSRYLVKRTGEKVFLECVQDMDHENMFWYRQDPGLGLRLIYFSYDVKMKEKGDIPEGYSVSREKKERFSLILESASTNQTSMYLCASSLWGQGDLNGNQPQHFGDGTRLSIL.

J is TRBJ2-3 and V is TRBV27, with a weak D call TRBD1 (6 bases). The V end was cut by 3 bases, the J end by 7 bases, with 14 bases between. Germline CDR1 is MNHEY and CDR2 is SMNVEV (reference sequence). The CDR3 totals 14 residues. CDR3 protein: CASSFLGARNTQYF. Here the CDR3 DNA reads TGTGCCAGCAGTTTCTTGGGGGCGCGGAATACGCAGTATTTT.

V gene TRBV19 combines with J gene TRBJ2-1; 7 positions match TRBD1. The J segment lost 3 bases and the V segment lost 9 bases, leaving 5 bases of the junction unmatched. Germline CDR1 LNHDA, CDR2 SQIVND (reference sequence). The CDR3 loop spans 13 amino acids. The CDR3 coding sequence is TGTGCCAGCGGCACAGGGGACTACAATGAGCAGTTCTTC. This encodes CASGTGDYNEQFF.

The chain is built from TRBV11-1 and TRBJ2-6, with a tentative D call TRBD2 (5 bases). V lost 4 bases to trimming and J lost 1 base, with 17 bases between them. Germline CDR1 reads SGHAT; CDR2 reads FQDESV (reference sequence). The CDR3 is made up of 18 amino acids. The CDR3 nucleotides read TGTGCCAGCAGCTCGATCGAGGGCCCCCCTTCTGGGGCCAACGTCCTGACTTTC. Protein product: CASSSIEGPPSGANVLTF.

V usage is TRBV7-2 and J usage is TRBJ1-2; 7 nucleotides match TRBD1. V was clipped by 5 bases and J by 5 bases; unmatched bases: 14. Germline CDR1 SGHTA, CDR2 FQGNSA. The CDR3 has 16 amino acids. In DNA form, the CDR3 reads TGTGCCAGCAGCCTCTCCCCCATGGGACAGAGATATGGCTACACCTTC. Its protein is CASSLSPMGQRYGYTF.

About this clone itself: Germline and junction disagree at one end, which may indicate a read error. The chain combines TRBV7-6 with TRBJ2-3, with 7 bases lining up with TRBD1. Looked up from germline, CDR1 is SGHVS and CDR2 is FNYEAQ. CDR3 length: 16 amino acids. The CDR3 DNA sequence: TGCGCCAGCAGCTTAGATCAGGGGGTGGGCACAGATACGCAGTATTTT. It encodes CASSLDQGVGTDTQYF.